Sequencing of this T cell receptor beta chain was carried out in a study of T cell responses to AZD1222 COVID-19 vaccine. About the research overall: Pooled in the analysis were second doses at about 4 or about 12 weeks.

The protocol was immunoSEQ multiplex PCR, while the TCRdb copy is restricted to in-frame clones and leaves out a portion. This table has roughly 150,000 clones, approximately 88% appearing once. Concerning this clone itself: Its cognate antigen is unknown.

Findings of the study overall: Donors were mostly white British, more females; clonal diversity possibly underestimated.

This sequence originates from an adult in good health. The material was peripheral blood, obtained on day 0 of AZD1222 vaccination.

The CDR3 here is CASSPDTGELFF. CDR3 sequence (DNA): TGTGCCAGCAGCCCGGACACCGGGGAGCTGTTTTTT. The chain combines TRBV7-9 with TRBJ2-2; D not certain. Trimming pared 5 bases from V and 3 bases from J, leaving 4 bases between. The CDR3 length is 12 residues. The germline gives CDR1 SEHNR, CDR2 FQNEAQ (reference sequence).